This paragraph reports one T cell receptor beta chain. Sequenced by immunoSEQ multiplex PCR; TCRdb stores in-frame clones only, minus some. The repertoire holds 23,000 or so clones, with 73% as singletons. This specimen comes from a study of radiotherapy plus CTLA-4 blockade in lung cancer. This CDR3 region has 15 residues. V was shortened by 0 bases and J by 0 bases, with 7 bases between the two germline ends. Germline-derived CDR1 and CDR2 are SGHKS and YYEKEE (reference sequence). The specimen was peripheral blood, collected from a patient treated with radiotherapy plus ipilimumab. The chain combines TRBV5-5 with TRBJ2-1; the D call may be TRBD1 or TRBD2 (5 bases each). This receptor was taken from a human donor with non-small cell lung cancer who had stable disease on radiotherapy plus ipilimumab. CDR3: CASSLAGTSYNEQFF. The CDR3 DNA sequence: TGTGCCAGCAGCTTGGCGGGGACCTCCTACAATGAGCAGTTCTTC.